The 32 T cell receptor beta chains presented below share a single source sample, sequenced in a study of T cell changes during pregnancy in multiple sclerosis. The assay was immunoSEQ multiplex PCR, and TCRdb's table has in-frame clones only and misses some. Found here are approximately 20,000 clones, 80% to 90% of them singletons; the top ten hold 4.5% to 5.5%. This sample comprised CD8+ T cells from peripheral blood mononuclear cells, obtained in the second trimester of pregnancy. These TCRs come from a female donor in good health, enrolled as a control in a pregnancy study.

The V and J genes are TRBV6-1 and TRBJ2-7, with 9 bases identical to TRBD1. Trimming removed 1 base from V and 12 bases from J; junction bases left unmatched: 10. This CDR3 region has 14 residues. Germline loops: CDR1 MNHNS, CDR2 SASEGT. The CDR3 sequence is CASSEGWLGQGTYF. DNA for the CDR3: TGTGCCAGCAGTGAAGGGTGGTTAGGACAGGGGACGTACTTC.

This chain uses TRBV6-1 with TRBJ2-1; 11 nucleotides line up with TRBD2. The CDR3 loop spans 15 amino acids. The V segment lost 2 bases and the J segment 14 bases; nucleotides outside the gene matches: 11. Germline V gives CDR1 MNHNS, CDR2 SASEGT. CDR3 sequence (DNA): TGTGCCAGCAGTGAACGAACTAGCGGGAGTTGGGGGGAGTTCTTC. Protein: CASSERTSGSWGEFF.

V gene TRBV4-1 combines with J gene TRBJ1-4, with TRBD1 matching 7 bases. With 4 bases clipped from V and 7 bases from J, the junction kept 6 bases outside the gene matches. Per the germline V gene, CDR1 is MGHRA and CDR2 is YSYEKL. This CDR3 has 14 residues. CDR3: CASSLRGQSEKLFF. CDR3 sequence (DNA): TGCGCCAGCAGCCTTCGGGGACAGTCTGAAAAACTGTTTTTT.

The V gene is TRBV28, the J gene TRBJ1-4; D may be TRBD1 (6 bases). CDR1 is MDHEN, CDR2 SYDVKM, per germline. This CDR3 has 16 amino acids. V lost 2 bases and J lost 4, with 14 bases in between. The DNA for the CDR3 is TGTGCCAGCAGTTTAGGGTTTTCAGGGGTTAATGAAAAACTGTTTTTT. This gives the protein CASSLGFSGVNEKLFF.

The V gene is TRBV27, the J gene TRBJ1-2; possibly TRBD1 for D (6 bases). Germline V gives CDR1 MNHEY, CDR2 SMNVEV (reference sequence). The V and J ends lost 3 bases and 2 bases respectively, with 19 bases between them. The CDR3 totals 17 residues. In DNA form, the CDR3 reads TGTGCCAGCAGTTTCTACCCCCCCGGGACACCAAACTATGGCTACACCTTC. Translating it yields CASSFYPPGTPNYGYTF.

The CDR3 DNA is TGTGCCAGCAGTTCAGGGGCCAGGGAAGCTTTCTTT. It yields the protein CASSSGAREAFF. The J gene is TRBJ1-1, the V gene TRBV7-9, with D perhaps matching TRBD1 (6 bases). The CDR3 consists of 12 residues. In germline, CDR1 is SEHNR, CDR2 FQNEAQ (reference sequence). Trimming pared 6 bases from V and 8 bases from J, leaving 13 bases between. The complete variable domain, with remaining parts taken from reference TRBV7-9 and TRBJ1-1, reads DTGVSQNPRHKITKRGQNVTFRCDPISEHNRLYWYRQTLGQGPEFLTYFQNEAQLEKSRLLSDRFSAERPKGSFSTLEIQRTEQGDSAMYLCASSSGAREAFFGQGTRLTVV.

This chain uses TRBV5-1 with TRBJ2-1; TRBD2 matches at 12 bases. Per the germline V gene, CDR1 is SGHRS and CDR2 is YFSETQ. CDR3 size: 15 residues. With 3 bases clipped from V and 5 bases from J, the junction kept 3 bases outside the gene matches. CDR3 bases: TGCGCCAGCAGCTCCCGACTAGCGGGAGACAATGAGCAGTTCTTC. This gives the protein CASSSRLAGDNEQFF. The variable domain in full, completed from reference TRBV5-1 and TRBJ2-1, reads KAGVTQTPRYLIKTRGQQVTLSCSPISGHRSVSWYQQTPGQGLQFLFEYFSETQRNKGNFPGRFSGRQFSNSRSEMNVSTLELGDSALYLCASSSRLAGDNEQFFGPGTRLTVL.

The chain couples TRBV6-1 to TRBJ1-6; maybe TRBD1 (6 bases). The V gene lost 3 bases and the J gene lost 5 bases, with 17 bases spanning the gap. Germline V lookup: CDR1 MNHNS, CDR2 SASEGT. The CDR3 totals 17 residues. The CDR3 reads CASSDEEQGSDNSPLHF. The CDR3 nucleotides are TGTGCCAGCAGTGATGAGGAACAGGGCTCGGATAATTCACCCCTCCACTTT.

V gene TRBV28 combines with J gene TRBJ1-5, with D tentatively TRBD1 (5 bases). Germline V gene sequence: CDR1 MDHEN, CDR2 SYDVKM. Trimming shortened V by 7 bases and J by 2 bases, and 15 bases separated the two germline ends. This CDR3 region has 15 residues. The CDR3 DNA reads as TGTGCCAGCACCTACCAGGGTTTGGGCAATCAGCCCCAGCATTTT. As protein: CASTYQGLGNQPQHF.

This clone was seen only a few times. The chain is built from TRBV27 and TRBJ2-7; perhaps TRBD2 as D (5 bases). The CDR3 spans 15 residues. CDR1 is MNHEY and CDR2 is SMNVEV in the germline V gene (reference sequence). Trimming shortened V by 5 bases and J by 1 base, and 15 bases separated the two germline ends. DNA for the CDR3: TGTGCCAGCAGTCCCACTAGTGATTGGTCCTACGAGCAGTACTTC. Translated: CASSPTSDWSYEQYF.

This clone was detected only once. The chain links TRBV4-2 to TRBJ2-7; TRBD1 aligns across 8 bases. Germline values: CDR1 LGHNA, CDR2 YNFKEQ. J gave up 4 bases and V 0 bases, and 11 bases lay outside the gene matches. The CDR3 contains 17 residues. Here the CDR3 reads CASSQEETGQGFYEQYF. The CDR3 DNA reads TGTGCCAGCAGCCAAGAAGAGACCGGACAGGGATTTTACGAGCAGTACTTC.

The chain carries TRBV4-3 and TRBJ1-4; D may be TRBD1 (6 bases). Germline V gives CDR1 LGHNA, CDR2 YSLEER. Trimming stripped 3 bases from V and 8 bases from J, with 16 bases between. This CDR3 has 15 residues. The CDR3 here is CASSQGAGEAEKLFF. CDR3 bases: TGCGCCAGCAGCCAGGGGGCCGGGGAAGCGGAAAAACTGTTTTTT.

The V call is TRBV27, the J call TRBJ1-2, with 9 bases matching TRBD1. The CDR3 consists of 15 residues. V was clipped by 2 bases and J by 4 bases; unmatched bases: 5. Germline CDR1 MNHEY, CDR2 SMNVEV (reference sequence). CDR3 sequence: CASSLGGQGGYGYTF. The CDR3 bases are TGTGCCAGCAGTTTAGGGGGACAGGGAGGCTATGGCTACACCTTC.

V usage is TRBV30 and J usage is TRBJ2-7; D is possibly TRBD1 (5 bases). This CDR3 has 11 residues. Deletions cut 8 bases from V and 3 bases from J, with 11 bases between. Germline V CDR1 and CDR2: GTSNPN, SVGIG (reference sequence). The CDR3 DNA sequence: TGTGCCCTGGAGACAGTCTACGAGCAGTACTTC. It encodes CALETVYEQYF. Filled out from reference TRBV30 and TRBJ2-7, the complete variable domain reads SQTIHQWPATLVQPVGSPLSLECTVEGTSNPNLYWYRQAAGRGLQLLFYSVGIGQISSEVPQNLSASRPQDRQFILSSKKLLLSDSGFYLCALETVYEQYFGPGTRLTVT.

The chain recombines TRBV6-5 with TRBJ2-1; D gene ambiguous. V lost 8 bases to trimming and J lost 4 bases, with 15 bases between them. The V gene's germline CDR1 is MNHEY and CDR2 SVGAGI. CDR3 length: 14 amino acids. This chain's CDR3 is CASVSGGGYNEQFF. The CDR3 nucleotides read TGTGCCAGCGTTTCGGGTGGTGGTTACAATGAGCAGTTCTTC.

V usage is TRBV5-1 and J usage is TRBJ2-7; D is perhaps TRBD1 (5 bases). The CDR3 is 11 residues long. Germline V lookup: CDR1 SGHRS, CDR2 YFSETQ. The V and J ends lost 0 bases and 12 bases respectively, with 10 bases between them. The CDR3 DNA sequence: TGCGCCAGCAGCTTGGAGGGGCGCAGGTACTTC. Translated: CASSLEGRRYF. Based on the CDR3 plus reference TRBV5-1 and TRBJ2-7, the full variable domain is KAGVTQTPRYLIKTRGQQVTLSCSPISGHRSVSWYQQTPGQGLQFLFEYFSETQRNKGNFPGRFSGRQFSNSRSEMNVSTLELGDSALYLCASSLEGRRYFGPGTRLTVT.

V is TRBV7-2 and J is TRBJ2-2; TRBD2 matches 15 bases. Losses at the gene ends were 5 bases for V and 3 bases for J; bases not matched to a gene: 7. CDR3 length: 18 amino acids. CDR1 and CDR2 from the germline V gene are SGHTA and FQGNSA. The CDR3 sequence is CASSPGTSGGHHTGELFF. The CDR3 DNA is TGTGCCAGCAGCCCGGGGACTAGCGGGGGGCATCACACCGGGGAGCTGTTTTTT. The full variable domain, rest sourced from reference TRBV7-2 and TRBJ2-2, is GAGVSQSPSNKVTEKGKDVELRCDPISGHTALYWYRQSLGQGLEFLIYFQGNSAPDKSGLPSDRFSAERTGGSVSTLTIQRTQQEDSAVYLCASSPGTSGGHHTGELFFGEGSRLTVL.

V usage is TRBV4-1 and J usage is TRBJ2-5; maybe TRBD2 (5 bases). Germline CDR1 is MGHRA and CDR2 is YSYEKL. The CDR3 consists of 15 residues. The V end was cut by 3 bases, the J end by 4 bases, with 15 bases between. The CDR3 DNA reads TGCGCCAGCAGCCAGGACCCGGCGGGTGGAGAGACCCAGTACTTC. Translated: CASSQDPAGGETQYF.

V gene TRBV6-1 combines with J gene TRBJ1-1, with 9 bases matching TRBD1. The germline V gene encodes CDR1 MNHNS and CDR2 SASEGT. CDR3 length: 14 residues. The ends lost 7 bases at V and 1 base at J; junction bases unmatched: 4. CDR3 nucleotides: TGTGCCAGCAAAGAGGGACAGGGGAACACTGAAGCTTTCTTT. Translating it yields CASKEGQGNTEAFF.

The chain has TRBV9 and TRBJ2-1, with TRBD1 as a possible D gene (5 bases). Germline lookup yields CDR1 SGDLS and CDR2 YYNGEE. Trimming stripped 3 bases from V and 4 bases from J, with 14 bases between. The CDR3 spans 15 residues. Here the CDR3 reads CASSGPDKGYNEQFF. The CDR3 nucleotides read TGTGCCAGCAGCGGGCCGGACAAAGGGTACAATGAGCAGTTCTTC.

The chain employs TRBV7-9 and TRBJ2-1; TRBD1 agrees at 10 bases. V was pared by 5 bases and J by 8 bases, with 12 bases of the junction left unmatched. The CDR3 is 16 amino acids. Germline CDR1 is SEHNR and CDR2 is FQNEAQ (reference sequence). CDR3 protein: CASSPPTGGAWDEQFF. The CDR3 nucleotides are TGTGCCAGCAGCCCCCCGACAGGGGGCGCGTGGGATGAGCAGTTCTTC.

This chain links TRBV7-9 with TRBJ2-7, with D perhaps TRBD1 (5 bases). The CDR3 loop spans 13 amino acids. V was pared by 5 bases and J by 2 bases, with 10 bases between. The germline CDR1 and CDR2 sequences are SEHNR and FQNEAQ (reference sequence). The CDR3 coding sequence is TGTGCCAGCAGCCGCACAGGAACCTACGAGCAGTACTTC. Its protein product is CASSRTGTYEQYF.

The chain carries TRBV7-8 and TRBJ1-1; D might be TRBD1 (5 bases). CDR1 and CDR2 from the germline V gene are SGHVS and FQNEAQ. The V and J ends lost 4 bases and 0 bases respectively, with 12 bases between them. This CDR3 comprises 15 residues. DNA of the CDR3: TGTGCCAGCAGCTGGGGGGGAATTTTGAACACTGAAGCTTTCTTT. Protein product: CASSWGGILNTEAFF.

The CDR3 loop reads CASRDRDVVWYEQYF. CDR3 coding DNA: TGTGCCTCTCGAGACAGGGATGTGGTGTGGTACGAGCAGTACTTC. The chain joins TRBV27 to TRBJ2-7, with 7 bases identical to TRBD1. CDR3 length: 15 residues. The ends lost 11 bases at V and 4 bases at J; junction bases unmatched: 17. The germline V gene has CDR1 MNHEY and CDR2 SMNVEV (reference sequence).

The sample holds one count of this clone. The chain has TRBV28 and TRBJ2-3; D is perhaps TRBD2 (6 bases). Germline V lookup: CDR1 MDHEN, CDR2 SYDVKM. Trimming pared 6 bases from V and 6 bases from J, leaving 19 bases between. CDR3 length: 15 residues. The CDR3 DNA sequence: TGTGCCAGCAGGCCAAGAAGCGGGTCGTGGGATACGCAGTATTTT. It codes for CASRPRSGSWDTQYF.

The chain carries TRBV6-5 and TRBJ1-6; D unresolved. V shed 0 bases and J shed 4 bases, with 7 bases lying between them. Germline V CDR1 and CDR2: MNHEY, SVGAGI. CDR3 size: 15 residues. CDR3 sequence: CASSYSAAYNSPLHF. In DNA form, the CDR3 reads TGTGCCAGCAGTTACTCGGCAGCGTATAATTCACCCCTCCACTTT.

V usage is TRBV14 and J usage is TRBJ2-1; 11 bases map to TRBD2. This CDR3 spans 16 amino acids. V shed 4 bases and J 2 bases; nucleotides not matched to a gene: 4. The germline gives CDR1 SGHDN, CDR2 FVKESK. In nucleotides, the CDR3 is TGTGCCAGCAGCCCACTAGCGGGAGAACCCTACAATGAGCAGTTCTTC. Its protein is CASSPLAGEPYNEQFF.

V and J are TRBV28 and TRBJ2-3; D unclear. Germline CDR1 is MDHEN and CDR2 is SYDVKM. The V and J ends lost 1 base and 6 bases respectively, with 8 bases between them. This CDR3 contains 13 residues. The DNA for the CDR3 is TGTGCCAGCAGTTTATTAATAGCCGATACGCAGTATTTT. Its protein is CASSLLIADTQYF.

The chain recombines TRBV19 with TRBJ2-7; D possibly corresponds to TRBD1 (6 bases). Germline V gene lookup returns CDR1 LNHDA and CDR2 SQIVND (reference sequence). V was pared by 3 bases and J by 4 bases, with 10 bases between. The CDR3 extends over 13 amino acids. CDR3 sequence: CASSIVQGYEQYF. CDR3 sequence (DNA): TGTGCCAGTAGTATCGTACAGGGATACGAGCAGTACTTC.

The chain employs TRBV5-1 and TRBJ1-1; tentatively, D is TRBD1 (5 bases). CDR3 size: 15 residues. The germline V and J ends were trimmed by 4 bases and 0 bases, with 13 bases remaining between them. The germline CDR1 and CDR2 sequences are SGHRS and YFSETQ. For the CDR3, the DNA is TGCGCCAGCAGCCGCTCTCAGGGCATGAACACTGAAGCTTTCTTT. Its translation: CASSRSQGMNTEAFF.

The chain joins TRBV27 to TRBJ2-3, with TRBD2 identical over 12 bases. The CDR3 has 16 residues. The trim removed 4 bases at V and 6 bases at J, leaving 8 bases unmatched. Germline CDR1 MNHEY, CDR2 SMNVEV (reference sequence). CDR3 amino acids: CASSSPGLAGEDTQYF. DNA for the CDR3: TGTGCCAGCAGTTCACCGGGACTAGCGGGCGAGGATACGCAGTATTTT.

About this clone itself: The junction differs from germline at one of its ends, possibly a read error. The chain links TRBV27 to TRBJ1-1; tentatively, D is TRBD1 (5 bases). Per germline, CDR1 MNHEY and CDR2 SMNVEV (reference sequence). The CDR3 covers 14 residues. The CDR3 DNA follows: TGTGCCAGCAGTTTTGAAGGGGCGGCCACTGAAGCTTCCTTT. Translating gives CASSFEGAATEASF.